The 18 T cell receptor beta chains reported below all come from one sample, sequenced in a study of T-cell reconstitution after alpha-beta-depleted transplantation in children. Unique molecular identifiers tagged the TCRbeta library. TCRdb reprocessed the PCR reads via MiXCR and lists one record per CDR3 protein. The sample has roughly 500,000 distinct CDR3 sequences, around 13% seen once. The sample was PBMCs from the stem cell graft donor, taken from the stem cell graft. These receptors were obtained from a human donor who donated a stem cell graft to a child with combined immunodeficiency.

This clonotype has only a few counts. CDR3 nucleotide sequence: TGTGCCAGCACTGACAGGGGCAATCAGCCCCAGCATTTT. Its translation is CASTDRGNQPQHF. The V and J genes are TRBV25-1 and TRBJ1-5; 7 bases fit TRBD1. Per germline, CDR1 MGHDK and CDR2 SYGVNS. J was trimmed by 2 bases and V by 7 bases; bases with no gene match: 2. The CDR3 has 13 residues.

This clonotype was observed many times. J is TRBJ2-3 and V is TRBV5-1; a possible D gene is TRBD1 (5 bases). This CDR3 is built from 15 residues. In germline, CDR1 is SGHRS, CDR2 YFSETQ. The V end was cut by 0 bases, the J end by 2 bases, with 10 bases between. The chain's CDR3 is CASSLVQGLTDTQYF. CDR3 DNA sequence: TGCGCCAGCAGCTTGGTTCAGGGCCTCACAGATACGCAGTATTTT.

This clonotype showed up just a few times. The rearrangement uses TRBV2 and TRBJ2-1, with 14 bases identical to TRBD2. CDR3 length: 15 amino acids. V shed 10 bases and J 2 bases; nucleotides not matched to a gene: 4. Germline V CDR1 and CDR2: SNHLY, FYNNEI. The CDR3 bases are TGTGCCACCGGGACTAGCGGGAGACCCTACAATGAGCAGTTCTTC. This codes for CATGTSGRPYNEQFF.

This clonotype was counted at least ten times. V and J are TRBV5-1 and TRBJ2-1; the match to TRBD1 covers 9 bases. J gave up 5 bases and V 2 bases, and 5 bases lay outside the gene matches. The CDR3 sequence is 15 residues long. Germline-derived CDR1 and CDR2 are SGHRS and YFSETQ. The CDR3, as DNA: TGCGCCAGCAGCTTCGTACAGGGGGCCCACAATGAGCAGTTCTTC. Translation gives CASSFVQGAHNEQFF.

In this sample, this clonotype turned up a few times. One end of the junction does not line up with germline, which may come from a read error. The V and J genes are TRBV29-1 and TRBJ2-7; D is possibly TRBD1 (6 bases). This CDR3 contains 8 residues. CDR1 SQVTM and CDR2 ANQGSEA come from the germline V gene. For the CDR3, the DNA is TGCAGCGTGGACGGACAGCACTTC. It translates to CSVDGQHF.

The J gene is TRBJ2-7, the V gene TRBV12-3 or TRBV12-4; 7 bases are shared with TRBD1. The CDR3 is made up of 16 amino acids. V was clipped by 6 bases and J by 5 bases; unmatched bases: 16. CDR3 nucleotide sequence: TGTGCCAGCAGCCTTAAAATTTCGGGACAGCTGGACGAGCAGTACTTC. Amino acids: CASSLKISGQLDEQYF.

This clonotype came up many times. The CDR3 DNA reads as TGTGCCAGCCGAGTTGAGGGATATAATTCACCCCTCCACTTT. Translated: CASRVEGYNSPLHF. This sequence joins TRBV27 and TRBJ1-6, with D unclear. Germline assignment: CDR1 MNHEY and CDR2 SMNVEV (reference sequence). Between the trimmed V and J ends, which lost 8 bases and 4 bases, there was a span of 12 bases. This CDR3 region has 14 residues.

This clonotype has only a few counts. This sequence joins TRBV7-2 and TRBJ2-3; D remains unclear. The CDR3 spans 14 residues. Germline lookup yields CDR1 SGHTA and CDR2 FQGNSA. With 0 bases removed from V and 2 bases from J, the gap between germline ends came to 6 bases. The CDR3 spells CASSLAQPTDTQYF. CDR3 DNA: TGTGCCAGCAGCTTAGCTCAGCCCACAGATACGCAGTATTTT.

This clonotype was recorded at least ten times. The chain links TRBV2 to TRBJ2-5; no definite D call. The CDR3 length is 14 residues. V dropped 3 bases and J dropped 1 base, with 9 bases sitting between them. Germline assignment: CDR1 SNHLY and CDR2 FYNNEI. CDR3 sequence: CASSEETPQETQYF. The CDR3 DNA is TGTGCCAGCAGTGAGGAGACTCCCCAAGAGACCCAGTACTTC.

This clonotype has at least ten counts. The V gene is TRBV7-8, the J gene TRBJ1-5, with 9 bases that match TRBD1. The CDR3 totals 14 residues. Germline assignment: CDR1 SGHVS and CDR2 FQNEAQ. Germline trimming cut 5 bases from V and 7 bases from J; bases unmatched to any gene: 6. The CDR3 nucleotides read TGTGCCAGCAGCGAACAGGGGGCCGGGCAGCCCCAGCATTTT. Translation: CASSEQGAGQPQHF.

The gene calls are TRBV20-1 and TRBJ2-4; the D gene is possibly TRBD1 (5 bases). The germline V gene encodes CDR1 DFQATT and CDR2 SNEGSKA (reference sequence). The CDR3 spans 13 residues. V lost 3 bases to trimming and J lost 6 bases, with 12 bases between them. As DNA, the CDR3 is TGCAGTGCTAGTCAGGGTGCGTCAAACATTCAGTACTTC. Residues: CSASQGASNIQYF.

This clonotype was observed at least ten times. CDR3 DNA: TGCGCCAGCAGCTTGGGAGGGCTCCCAGATACGCAGTATTTT. It yields the protein CASSLGGLPDTQYF. This rearrangement joins TRBV5-1 to TRBJ2-3; possible D gene TRBD2, 5 bases. Germline CDR1 and CDR2: SGHRS and YFSETQ. CDR3 length: 14 residues. Trimming removed 0 bases at V and 4 bases at J, with 9 bases between.

The rearrangement joins TRBV7-6 to TRBJ2-7, with TRBD1 matching over 9 bases. Trimming at V came to 4 bases and at J to 3 bases, leaving 16 bases not matched to a gene. The CDR3 is 18 residues long. In germline, CDR1 is SGHVS, CDR2 FNYEAQ. The CDR3 reads CASSSGGHRGRGNYEQYF. The CDR3 DNA reads TGTGCCAGCAGCTCCGGGGGGCACAGGGGGCGAGGTAACTACGAGCAGTACTTC.

This clonotype was recorded at least ten times. The chain recombines TRBV12-3 or TRBV12-4 with TRBJ2-1; D could derive from TRBD1 or TRBD2 (5 bases each). The CDR3 loop spans 17 amino acids. V lost 6 bases to trimming and J lost 0 bases, with 18 bases between them. The CDR3 loop is CASRYFRDLRSYNEQFF. The CDR3 DNA reads TGTGCCAGCAGGTACTTCCGGGACCTCCGCTCCTACAATGAGCAGTTCTTC.

Only a few counts were recorded for this clonotype. V usage is TRBV6-2 or TRBV6-3 and J usage is TRBJ1-5; D is unclear. The length of the CDR3 is 16 residues. Trimming removed 7 bases at V and 0 bases at J, with 16 bases between. Germline V gene data show CDR1 as MNHEY and CDR2 as SVGEGT. CDR3 loop: CASTPDVIYSNQPQHF. The CDR3 DNA is TGTGCCAGCACCCCCGATGTTATTTATAGCAATCAGCCCCAGCATTTT.

Ten or more counts support this clonotype. The chain uses TRBV5-1 and TRBJ2-7; D gene unclear. This CDR3 has 14 amino acids. CDR1 SGHRS and CDR2 YFSETQ come from the germline V gene. V lost 0 bases to trimming and J lost 2 bases, with 9 bases between them. CDR3 in DNA: TGCGCCAGCAGCTTGGGCACTTTTGCCTACGAGCAGTACTTC. Protein sequence: CASSLGTFAYEQYF.

This chain joins TRBV7-3 and TRBJ1-4, with D unresolved. V was pared by 5 bases and J by 8 bases, with 12 bases between. Germline loops: CDR1 SGHTA, CDR2 FQGTGA. The CDR3 covers 13 residues. DNA of the CDR3: TGTGCCAGCAGCGAGACCCCGGGGGAAAAACTGTTTTTT. The encoded protein is CASSETPGEKLFF.

The V call is TRBV5-1, the J call TRBJ2-7; D might be TRBD2 (5 bases). Germline CDR1 is SGHRS and CDR2 is YFSETQ. There are 17 residues in the CDR3. The V and J ends lost 0 bases and 7 bases respectively, with 23 bases between them. The chain's CDR3 is CASSLAGGAPYPGEQYF. Written as DNA, the CDR3 is TGCGCCAGCAGCTTGGCCGGAGGCGCTCCCTATCCGGGGGAGCAGTACTTC. The full variable domain, completed using reference TRBV5-1 and TRBJ2-7, is KAGVTQTPRYLIKTRGQQVTLSCSPISGHRSVSWYQQTPGQGLQFLFEYFSETQRNKGNFPGRFSGRQFSNSRSEMNVSTLELGDSALYLCASSLAGGAPYPGEQYFGPGTRLTVT.